This TCR beta chain was sequenced for a study of blood T cell repertoires in COVID-19. Method: immunoSEQ multiplex PCR; TCRdb's copy keeps in-frame clones and lacks some. Among 250,000 to 350,000 clones listed, roughly 89% were seen once. Trimming left V 0 bases short and J 4 bases short, with 18 bases between. Germline V CDR1 and CDR2: SGHAT, FQNNGV. The CDR3 sequence is 17 residues long. Sequenced: peripheral blood. The genes are TRBV11-2 and TRBJ1-2; perhaps TRBD1 as D (5 bases). The receptor's source is a woman aged 30 to 39 with active or convalescent COVID-19. CDR3 amino acids: CASSLDARASDSYGYTF. CDR3 DNA: TGTGCCAGCAGCTTAGACGCCAGGGCATCCGATTCCTATGGCTACACCTTC.